This T cell receptor (beta chain) came from a study of cytotoxic CD8 clonotypes in ibrutinib-treated CLL. TCRdb's table, derived via immunoSEQ multiplex PCR, lists solely in-frame clones and lacks some. Of 150,000 to 250,000 clones detected, about two thirds appear once; the ten largest clones hold under 15%. V dropped 1 base and J dropped 5 bases, with 14 bases sitting between them. Germline CDR1 KGHSH, CDR2 LQKENI. The CDR3 runs 16 residues. This sequence joins TRBV18 and TRBJ1-4; no definite D call. This TCR came from a human donor with chronic lymphocytic leukemia. The material was PBMCs, obtained after 24 months of ibrutinib treatment. CDR3 nucleotide sequence: TGTGCCAGCTCACCACGATATACAGCTATAAATGAAAAACTGTTTTTT. It is translated as CASSPRYTAINEKLFF. The full variable domain, with the rest looked up from reference TRBV18 and TRBJ1-4, is NAGVMQNPRHLVRRRGQEARLRCSPMKGHSHVYWYRQLPEEGLKFMVYLQKENIIDESGMPKERFSAEFPKEGPSILRIQQVVRGDSAAYFCASSPRYTAINEKLFFGSGTQLSVL.